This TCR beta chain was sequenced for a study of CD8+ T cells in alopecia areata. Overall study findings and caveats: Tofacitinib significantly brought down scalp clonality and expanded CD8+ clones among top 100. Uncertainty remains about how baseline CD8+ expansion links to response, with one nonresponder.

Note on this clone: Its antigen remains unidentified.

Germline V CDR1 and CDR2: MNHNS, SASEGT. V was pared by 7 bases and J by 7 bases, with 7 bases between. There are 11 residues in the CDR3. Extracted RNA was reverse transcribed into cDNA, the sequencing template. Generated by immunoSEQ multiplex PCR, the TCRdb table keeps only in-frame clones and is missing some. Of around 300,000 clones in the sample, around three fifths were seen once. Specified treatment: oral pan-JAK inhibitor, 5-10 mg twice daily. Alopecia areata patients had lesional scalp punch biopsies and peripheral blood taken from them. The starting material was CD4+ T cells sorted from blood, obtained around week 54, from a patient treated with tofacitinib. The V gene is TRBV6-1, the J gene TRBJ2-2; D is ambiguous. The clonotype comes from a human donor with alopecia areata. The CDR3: CASNWVGELFF. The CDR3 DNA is TGTGCCAGCAATTGGGTCGGGGAGCTGTTTTTT.